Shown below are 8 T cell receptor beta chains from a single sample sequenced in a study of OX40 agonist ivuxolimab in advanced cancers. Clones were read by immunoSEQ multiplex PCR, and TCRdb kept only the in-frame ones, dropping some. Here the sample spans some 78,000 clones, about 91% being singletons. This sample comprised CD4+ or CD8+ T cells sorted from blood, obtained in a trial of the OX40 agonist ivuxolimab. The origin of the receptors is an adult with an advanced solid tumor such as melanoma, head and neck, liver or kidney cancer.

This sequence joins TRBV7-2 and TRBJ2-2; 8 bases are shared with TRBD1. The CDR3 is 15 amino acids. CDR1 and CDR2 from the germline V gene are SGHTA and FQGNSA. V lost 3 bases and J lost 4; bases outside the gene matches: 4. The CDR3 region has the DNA TGTGCCAGCAGCTTTGGACAGGGTTTCACCGGGGAGCTGTTTTTT. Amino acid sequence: CASSFGQGFTGELFF.

As DNA, the CDR3 is TGTGCCAGCAGTGAATCGGCTCCACCAATCCCGTTCTTC. Translated, it gives CASSESAPPIPFF. V and J are TRBV6-1 and TRBJ2-1; D gene unclear. The CDR3 runs 13 residues. Germline loops: CDR1 MNHNS, CDR2 SASEGT. Trimming pared 2 bases from V and 15 bases from J, leaving 17 bases between.

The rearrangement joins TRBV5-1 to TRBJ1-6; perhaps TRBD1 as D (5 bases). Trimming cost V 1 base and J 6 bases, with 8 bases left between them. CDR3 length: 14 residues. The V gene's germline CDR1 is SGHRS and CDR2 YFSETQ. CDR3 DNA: TGCGCCAGCAGCTTGTCCGGGGGTAATTCACCCCTCCACTTT. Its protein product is CASSLSGGNSPLHF.

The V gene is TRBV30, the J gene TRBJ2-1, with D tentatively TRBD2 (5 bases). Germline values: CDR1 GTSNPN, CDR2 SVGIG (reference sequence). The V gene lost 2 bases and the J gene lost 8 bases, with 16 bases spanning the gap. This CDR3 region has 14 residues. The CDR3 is CAWSPSRWVDEQFF. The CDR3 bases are TGTGCCTGGAGTCCTAGCCGGTGGGTGGATGAGCAGTTCTTC.

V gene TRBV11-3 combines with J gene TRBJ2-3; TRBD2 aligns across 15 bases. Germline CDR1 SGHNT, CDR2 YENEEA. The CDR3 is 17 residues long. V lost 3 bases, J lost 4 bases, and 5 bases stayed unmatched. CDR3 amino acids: CASSLGLAGGRADTQYF. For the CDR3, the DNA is TGTGCCAGCAGCTTGGGACTAGCGGGAGGTCGGGCAGATACGCAGTATTTT.

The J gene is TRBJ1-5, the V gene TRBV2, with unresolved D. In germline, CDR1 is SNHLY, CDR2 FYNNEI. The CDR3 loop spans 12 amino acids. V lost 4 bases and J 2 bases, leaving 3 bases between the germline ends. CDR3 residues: CASSGGNQPQHF. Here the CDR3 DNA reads TGTGCCAGCAGTGGTGGCAATCAGCCCCAGCATTTT.

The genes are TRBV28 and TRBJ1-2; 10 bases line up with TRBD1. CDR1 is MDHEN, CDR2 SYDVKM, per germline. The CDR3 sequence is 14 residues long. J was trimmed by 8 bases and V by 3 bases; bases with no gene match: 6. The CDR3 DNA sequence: TGTGCCAGCAGTTTGGGACAGGGGACGGGAGGCTACACCTTC. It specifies CASSLGQGTGGYTF.

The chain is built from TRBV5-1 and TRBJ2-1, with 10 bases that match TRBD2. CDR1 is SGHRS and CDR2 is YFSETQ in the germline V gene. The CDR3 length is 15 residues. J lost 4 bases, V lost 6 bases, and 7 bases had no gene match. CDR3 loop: CASTLTSGAYNEQFF. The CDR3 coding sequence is TGCGCCAGCACCTTAACTAGCGGGGCGTACAATGAGCAGTTCTTC.